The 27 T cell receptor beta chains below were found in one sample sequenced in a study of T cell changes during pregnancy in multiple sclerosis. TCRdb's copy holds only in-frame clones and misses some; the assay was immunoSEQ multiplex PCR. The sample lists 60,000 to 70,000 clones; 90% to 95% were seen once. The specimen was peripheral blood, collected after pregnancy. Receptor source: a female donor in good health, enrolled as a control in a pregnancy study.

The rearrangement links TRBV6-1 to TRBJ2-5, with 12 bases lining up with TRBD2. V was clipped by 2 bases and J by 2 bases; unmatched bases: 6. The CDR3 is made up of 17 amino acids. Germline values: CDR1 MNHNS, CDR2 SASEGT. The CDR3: CASSERTSGVKQETQYF. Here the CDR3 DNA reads TGTGCCAGCAGTGAACGGACTAGCGGGGTTAAACAAGAGACCCAGTACTTC.

The CDR3 sequence is CASRDRGTSNQPQHF. The CDR3 DNA reads as TGTGCCAGCAGAGACAGGGGAACTAGCAATCAGCCCCAGCATTTT. The chain couples TRBV6-1 to TRBJ1-5, with 8 bases aligning to TRBD1. CDR3 length: 15 amino acids. Germline V gene sequence: CDR1 MNHNS, CDR2 SASEGT. V shed 6 bases and J 0 bases; nucleotides not matched to a gene: 4.

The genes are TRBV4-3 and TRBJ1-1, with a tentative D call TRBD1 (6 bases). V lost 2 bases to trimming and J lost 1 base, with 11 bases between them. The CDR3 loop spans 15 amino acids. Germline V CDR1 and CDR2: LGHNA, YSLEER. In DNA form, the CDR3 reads TGCGCCAGCAGCCAACCAGGGGCGTCGAACACTGAAGCTTTCTTT. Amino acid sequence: CASSQPGASNTEAFF.

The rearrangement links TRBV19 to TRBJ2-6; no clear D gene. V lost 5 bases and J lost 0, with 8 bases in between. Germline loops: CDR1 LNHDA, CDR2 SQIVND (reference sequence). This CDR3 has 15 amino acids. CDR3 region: CASSRGDSGANVLTF. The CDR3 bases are TGTGCCAGTAGTCGCGGCGACTCTGGGGCCAACGTCCTGACTTTC.

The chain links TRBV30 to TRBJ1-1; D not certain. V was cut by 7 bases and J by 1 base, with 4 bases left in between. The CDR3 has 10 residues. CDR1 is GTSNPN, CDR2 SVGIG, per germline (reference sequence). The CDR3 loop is CASGNTEAFF. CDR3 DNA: TGTGCCTCGGGGAACACTGAAGCTTTCTTT.

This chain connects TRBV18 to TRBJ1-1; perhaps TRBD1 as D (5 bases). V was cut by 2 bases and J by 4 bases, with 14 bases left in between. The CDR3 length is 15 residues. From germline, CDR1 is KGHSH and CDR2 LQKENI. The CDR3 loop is CASSPGAGKSTEAFF. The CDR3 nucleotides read TGTGCCAGCTCACCAGGGGCAGGAAAGAGCACTGAAGCTTTCTTT.

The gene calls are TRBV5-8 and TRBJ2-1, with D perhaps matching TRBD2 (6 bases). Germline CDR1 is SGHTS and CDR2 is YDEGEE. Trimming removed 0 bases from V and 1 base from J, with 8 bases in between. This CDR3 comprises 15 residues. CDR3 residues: CASSLAGRSYNEQFF. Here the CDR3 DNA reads TGTGCCAGCAGCTTGGCCGGGAGATCCTACAATGAGCAGTTCTTC.

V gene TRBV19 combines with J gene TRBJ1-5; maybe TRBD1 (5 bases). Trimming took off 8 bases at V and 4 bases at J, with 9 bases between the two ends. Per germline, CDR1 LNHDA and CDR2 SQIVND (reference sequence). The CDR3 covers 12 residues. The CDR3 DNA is TGTGCCAGTGCCCAGGGTAATCAGCCCCAGCATTTT. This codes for CASAQGNQPQHF.

The CDR3 nucleotides are TGTGCCAGCAGCTTACTCAGAGACGGGGGAGGGCGCACTGAAGCTTTCTTT. It yields the protein CASSLLRDGGGRTEAFF. The rearrangement uses TRBV7-9 and TRBJ1-1; a weak D match, TRBD1 (5 bases). Trimming removed 2 bases from V and 4 bases from J, with 20 bases in between. The CDR3 extends over 17 amino acids. CDR1 SEHNR and CDR2 FQNEAQ come from the germline V gene (reference sequence).

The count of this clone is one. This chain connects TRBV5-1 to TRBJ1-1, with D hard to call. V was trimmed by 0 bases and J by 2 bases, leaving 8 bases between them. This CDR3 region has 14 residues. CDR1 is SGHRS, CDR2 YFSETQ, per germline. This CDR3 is CASSLGIENTEAFF. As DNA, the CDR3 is TGCGCCAGCAGCTTGGGTATAGAAAACACTGAAGCTTTCTTT. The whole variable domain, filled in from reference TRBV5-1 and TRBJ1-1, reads KAGVTQTPRYLIKTRGQQVTLSCSPISGHRSVSWYQQTPGQGLQFLFEYFSETQRNKGNFPGRFSGRQFSNSRSEMNVSTLELGDSALYLCASSLGIENTEAFFGQGTRLTVV.

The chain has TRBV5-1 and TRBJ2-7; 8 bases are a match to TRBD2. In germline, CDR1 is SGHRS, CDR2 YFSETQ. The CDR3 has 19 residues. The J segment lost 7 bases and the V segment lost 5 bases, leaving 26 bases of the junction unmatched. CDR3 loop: CASSFSTGSGSGGPWEQYF. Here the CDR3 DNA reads TGCGCCAGCAGTTTTAGTACGGGAAGTGGGTCGGGGGGGCCCTGGGAGCAGTACTTC.

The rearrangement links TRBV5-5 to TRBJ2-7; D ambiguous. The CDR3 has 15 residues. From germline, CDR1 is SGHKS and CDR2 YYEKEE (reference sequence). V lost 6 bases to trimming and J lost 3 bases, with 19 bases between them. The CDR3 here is CASTLRLARNYEQYF. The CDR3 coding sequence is TGTGCCAGCACCCTCCGATTAGCTAGGAACTACGAGCAGTACTTC. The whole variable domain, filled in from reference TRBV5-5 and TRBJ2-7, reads DAGVTQSPTHLIKTRGQQVTLRCSPISGHKSVSWYQQVLGQGPQFIFQYYEKEERGRGNFPDRFSARQFPNYSSELNVNALLLGDSALYLCASTLRLARNYEQYFGPGTRLTVT.

The CDR3 DNA is TGCAGCGTTGAAGGTTTGGGACAGGCAATCGGCTACACCTTC. Amino acid sequence: CSVEGLGQAIGYTF. The rearrangement uses TRBV29-1 and TRBJ1-2, with 8 bases that match TRBD1. This CDR3 contains 14 residues. Germline assignment: CDR1 SQVTM and CDR2 ANQGSEA. V lost 1 base, J lost 8 bases, and 9 bases stayed unmatched.

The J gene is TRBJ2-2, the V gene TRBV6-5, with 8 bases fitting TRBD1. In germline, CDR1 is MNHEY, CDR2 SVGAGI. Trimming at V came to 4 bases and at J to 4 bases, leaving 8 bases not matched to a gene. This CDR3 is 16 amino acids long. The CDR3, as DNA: TGTGCCAGCAGTTTATCGACAGGGGACCTCACCGGGGAGCTGTTTTTT. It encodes CASSLSTGDLTGELFF.

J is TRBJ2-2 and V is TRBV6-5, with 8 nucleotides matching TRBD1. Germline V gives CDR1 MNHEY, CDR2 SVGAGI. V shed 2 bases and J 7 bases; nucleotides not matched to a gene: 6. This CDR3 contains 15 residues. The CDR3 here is CASSYRTGSNGELFF. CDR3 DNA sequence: TGTGCCAGCAGTTACAGGACAGGGTCAAACGGGGAGCTGTTTTTT.

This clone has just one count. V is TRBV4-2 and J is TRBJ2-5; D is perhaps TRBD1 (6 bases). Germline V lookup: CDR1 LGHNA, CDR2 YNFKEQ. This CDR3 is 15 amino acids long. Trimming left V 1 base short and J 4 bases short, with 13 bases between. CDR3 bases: TGTGCCAGCAGCCAAGCACAGGGCCTCAGAGAGACCCAGTACTTC. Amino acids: CASSQAQGLRETQYF.

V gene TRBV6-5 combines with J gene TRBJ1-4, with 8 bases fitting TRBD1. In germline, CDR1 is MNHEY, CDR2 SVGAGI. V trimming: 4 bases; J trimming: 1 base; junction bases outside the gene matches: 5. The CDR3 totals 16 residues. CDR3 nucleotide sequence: TGTGCCAGCAGTTTCAACAGGGGGGTAACTAATGAAAAACTGTTTTTT. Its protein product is CASSFNRGVTNEKLFF.

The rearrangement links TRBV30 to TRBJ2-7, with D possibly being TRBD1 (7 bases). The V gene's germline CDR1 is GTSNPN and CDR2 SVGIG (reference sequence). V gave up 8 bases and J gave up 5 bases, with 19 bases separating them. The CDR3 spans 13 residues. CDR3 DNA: TGTGCCCTCTCCGGCAGGGGGGTCAACGAGCAGTACTTC. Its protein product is CALSGRGVNEQYF.

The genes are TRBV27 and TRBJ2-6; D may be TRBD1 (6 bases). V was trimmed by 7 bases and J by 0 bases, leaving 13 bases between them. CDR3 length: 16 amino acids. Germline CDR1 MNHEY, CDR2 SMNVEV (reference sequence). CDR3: CASTQLGASGANVLTF. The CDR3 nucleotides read TGTGCCAGCACCCAGCTGGGGGCCTCTGGGGCCAACGTCCTGACTTTC.

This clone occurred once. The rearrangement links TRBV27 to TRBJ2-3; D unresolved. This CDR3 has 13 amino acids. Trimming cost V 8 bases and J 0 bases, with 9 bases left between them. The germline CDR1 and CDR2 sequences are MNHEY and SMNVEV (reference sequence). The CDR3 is CASQARSTDTQYF. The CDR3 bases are TGTGCCAGCCAGGCCCGGAGCACAGATACGCAGTATTTT.

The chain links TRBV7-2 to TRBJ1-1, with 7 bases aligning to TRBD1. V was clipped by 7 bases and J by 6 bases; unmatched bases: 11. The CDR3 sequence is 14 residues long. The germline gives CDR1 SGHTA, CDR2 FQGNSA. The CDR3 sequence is CASTPGQRTSEAFF. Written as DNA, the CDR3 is TGTGCCAGCACCCCGGGACAGCGGACATCTGAAGCTTTCTTT.

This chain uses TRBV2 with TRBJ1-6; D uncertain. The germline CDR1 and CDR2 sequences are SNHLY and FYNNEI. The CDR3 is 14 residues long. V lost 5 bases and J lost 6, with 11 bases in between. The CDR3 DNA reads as TGTGCCAGCAGTCCCCGGCGGGCTAATTCACCCCTCCACTTT. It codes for CASSPRRANSPLHF.

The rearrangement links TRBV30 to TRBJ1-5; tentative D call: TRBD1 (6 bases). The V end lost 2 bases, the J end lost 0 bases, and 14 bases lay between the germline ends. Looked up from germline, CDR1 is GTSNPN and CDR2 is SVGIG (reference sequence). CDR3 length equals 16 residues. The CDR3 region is CAWSPKTGYSNQPQHF. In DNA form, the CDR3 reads TGTGCCTGGAGTCCCAAAACAGGGTATAGCAATCAGCCCCAGCATTTT.

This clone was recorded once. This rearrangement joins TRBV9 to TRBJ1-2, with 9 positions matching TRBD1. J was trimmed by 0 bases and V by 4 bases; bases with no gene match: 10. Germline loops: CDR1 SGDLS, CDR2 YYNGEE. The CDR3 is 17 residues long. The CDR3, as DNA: TGTGCCAGCAGCATAACGACAGGGGGAGATTCTAACTATGGCTACACCTTC. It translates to CASSITTGGDSNYGYTF.

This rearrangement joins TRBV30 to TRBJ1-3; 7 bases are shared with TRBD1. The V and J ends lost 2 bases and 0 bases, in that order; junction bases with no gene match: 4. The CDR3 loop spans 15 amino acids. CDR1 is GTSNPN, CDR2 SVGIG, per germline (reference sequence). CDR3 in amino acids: CAWSPGQLSGNTIYF. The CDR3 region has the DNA TGTGCCTGGAGTCCGGGACAGCTCTCTGGAAACACCATATATTTT.

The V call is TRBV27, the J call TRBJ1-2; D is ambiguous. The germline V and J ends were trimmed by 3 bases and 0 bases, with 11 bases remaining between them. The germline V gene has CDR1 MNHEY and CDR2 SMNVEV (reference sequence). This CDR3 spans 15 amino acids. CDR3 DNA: TGTGCCAGCAGTTTTGTCTCGAGAGCTAACTATGGCTACACCTTC. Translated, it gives CASSFVSRANYGYTF.

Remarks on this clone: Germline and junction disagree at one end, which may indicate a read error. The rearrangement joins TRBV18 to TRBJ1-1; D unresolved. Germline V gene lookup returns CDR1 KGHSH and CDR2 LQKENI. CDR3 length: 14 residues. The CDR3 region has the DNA TGTGCCAGCTCCCCACGAGCGGCAGCACCCGAAGCTTTCTTT. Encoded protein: CASSPRAAAPEAFF. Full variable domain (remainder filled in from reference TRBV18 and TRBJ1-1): NAGVMQNPRHLVRRRGQEARLRCSPMKGHSHVYWYRQLPEEGLKFMVYLQKENIIDESGMPKERFSAEFPKEGPSILRIQQVVRGDSAAYFCASSPRAAAPEAFFGQGTRLTVV.